Shown below are 26 T cell receptor beta chains from a single sample sequenced in a study of Ad26.COV2.S vaccination and SARS-CoV-2 variants. Using immunoSEQ multiplex PCR, the repertoire was profiled, and TCRdb retains in-frame clones only, with some absent. The table has hundreds of thousands of clones, roughly 89% seen once. Treatment indicated: 15 to 20 received Ad26.COV2.S at low or high dose, single or two shots; roughly 5 received placebo; per-sample allocation not given. Samples were taken on day 63 after the first vaccine or placebo injection. The specimen was peripheral blood, collected in a trial of Ad26.COV2.S vaccine versus placebo. The receptor source for this set is a person aged 18-60 years who received the Ad26.COV2.S COVID-19 vaccine or a placebo.

The chain employs TRBV7-7 and TRBJ2-3; D might be TRBD1 (5 bases). Germline loops: CDR1 SSHAT, CDR2 FNYEAQ (reference sequence). Trimming took off 5 bases at V and 2 bases at J, with 14 bases between the two ends. The CDR3 has 15 amino acids. The chain's CDR3 is CASSPQSGITDTQYF. In DNA, the CDR3 is TGTGCCAGCAGCCCTCAATCAGGGATCACAGATACGCAGTATTTT.

This clone was counted once. The chain combines TRBV5-8 with TRBJ2-7; D may be TRBD1 (5 bases). Germline CDR1 SGHTS, CDR2 YDEGEE. The V and J ends lost 1 base and 2 bases respectively, with 19 bases between them. This CDR3 has 17 residues. The CDR3 sequence: CASSLLVRQLATYEQYF. The CDR3, as DNA: TGTGCCAGCAGCTTGTTAGTTAGACAGCTGGCTACCTACGAGCAGTACTTC.

The chain employs TRBV10-3 and TRBJ2-3, with 7 bases identical to TRBD2. This CDR3 is 13 amino acids long. V shed 6 bases, J shed 2 bases, and the junction held 2 bases outside the gene matches. Germline V gene data show CDR1 as ENHRY and CDR2 as SYGVKD. The CDR3 bases are TGTGCCATCAGGGCGGGAGACACAGATACGCAGTATTTT. Amino acid sequence: CAIRAGDTDTQYF.

This rearrangement joins TRBV19 to TRBJ1-5; maybe TRBD1 (6 bases). This CDR3 region has 15 residues. Germline CDR1 is LNHDA and CDR2 is SQIVND (reference sequence). Trimming stripped 8 bases from V and 4 bases from J, with 18 bases between. CDR3 residues: CASDTGKGRNQPQHF. The CDR3 DNA reads TGTGCCAGTGATACAGGGAAAGGGAGAAATCAGCCCCAGCATTTT.

The V and J genes are TRBV7-2 and TRBJ2-5; a possible D gene is TRBD1 (5 bases). The length of the CDR3 is 12 residues. CDR1 is SGHTA and CDR2 is FQGNSA in the germline V gene. V was clipped by 5 bases and J by 5 bases, with 9 bases between them. The CDR3: CASSRGRETQYF. Here the CDR3 DNA reads TGTGCCAGCAGCAGGGGAAGGGAGACCCAGTACTTC.

This CDR3 reads CASFGTEYNEQFF. The CDR3 DNA reads TGTGCCAGCTTCGGGACAGAGTACAATGAGCAGTTCTTC. The V gene is TRBV28, the J gene TRBJ2-1; 7 bases match TRBD1. The junction had 5 bases not matched to a gene; V was cut back by 8 bases and J by 4 bases. Germline V gene data show CDR1 as MDHEN and CDR2 as SYDVKM. This CDR3 is 13 amino acids long.

The gene calls are TRBV5-1 and TRBJ1-5, with D uncertain. Trimming removed 0 bases at V and 5 bases at J, with 9 bases between. Per the germline V gene, CDR1 is SGHRS and CDR2 is YFSETQ. The CDR3 totals 14 residues. This chain's CDR3 is CASSLVGLDQPQHF. The DNA for the CDR3 is TGCGCCAGCAGCTTGGTGGGTTTGGATCAGCCCCAGCATTTT.

The chain recombines TRBV6-6 with TRBJ2-1; TRBD2 agrees at 9 bases. V shed 10 bases and J 3 bases; nucleotides not matched to a gene: 4. Germline loops: CDR1 MNHNY, CDR2 SVGAGI (reference sequence). This CDR3 has 13 amino acids. The CDR3 region has the DNA TGTGCCATCCGACTAGCGGACTACAATGAGCAGTTCTTC. The encoded protein is CAIRLADYNEQFF.

The sample holds a few counts of this clone. The chain has TRBV27 and TRBJ1-2; 9 bases agree with TRBD1. With 5 bases clipped from V and 8 bases from J, the junction kept 12 bases outside the gene matches. Germline values: CDR1 MNHEY, CDR2 SMNVEV (reference sequence). The CDR3 is 15 residues long. The CDR3: CASSRTGGQGVGYTF. CDR3 bases: TGTGCCAGCAGTCGAACAGGGGGACAGGGAGTCGGCTACACCTTC.

The rearrangement uses TRBV21-1 and TRBJ1-5. TRBV21-1 is recorded as a pseudogene. CDR3 size: 16 residues. The CDR3 spells CASSKARRRSRQPQHF. CDR3 sequence (DNA): TGTGCCAGCAGCAAAGCTAGGCGGAGGTCGAGACAGCCCCAGCATTTT.

CDR3 protein: CASSLGVARTDTQYF. CDR3 nucleotide sequence: TGCGCCAGCAGCTTGGGGGTAGCGCGCACAGATACGCAGTATTTT. The chain carries TRBV5-1 and TRBJ2-3; TRBD2 is a possible D gene (5 bases). V lost 0 bases and J 1 base, leaving 9 bases between the germline ends. Germline values: CDR1 SGHRS, CDR2 YFSETQ. The CDR3 is 15 residues long.

This clone was seen only a few times. The J gene is TRBJ1-6, the V gene TRBV2; TRBD1 matches 7 bases. The CDR3 loop spans 15 amino acids. With V trimmed by 8 bases and J by 6 bases, 10 bases remained unmatched. The germline gives CDR1 SNHLY, CDR2 FYNNEI. The CDR3 coding sequence is TGTGCCAGCGCAGTGCAACAGGGGCGTAATTCACCCCTCCACTTT. Its translation: CASAVQQGRNSPLHF.

The chain carries TRBV7-3 and TRBJ2-1; 9 positions agree with TRBD2. The CDR3 is made up of 16 amino acids. CDR1 and CDR2 from the germline V gene are SGHTA and FQGTGA. Losses at the gene ends were 5 bases for V and 8 bases for J; bases not matched to a gene: 13. CDR3 sequence (DNA): TGTGCCAGCAGCCCCCTCCGGCGCGGGAGGGCCTATGAGCAGTTCTTC. It is translated as CASSPLRRGRAYEQFF. The variable domain in full, completed from reference TRBV7-3 and TRBJ2-1, reads GAGVSQTPSNKVTEKGKYVELRCDPISGHTALYWYRQSLGQGPEFLIYFQGTGAADDSGLPNDRFFAVRPEGSVSTLKIQRTERGDSAVYLCASSPLRRGRAYEQFFGPGTRLTVL.

The rearrangement links TRBV7-2 to TRBJ1-1; D is unresolved. The CDR3 is 14 residues long. From germline, CDR1 is SGHTA and CDR2 FQGNSA. The V end was cut by 1 base, the J end by 8 bases, with 14 bases between. The CDR3 protein is CASSLGAAWREAFF. The CDR3 nucleotides read TGTGCCAGCAGCTTAGGGGCGGCGTGGAGGGAAGCTTTCTTT. Looking up the rest from reference TRBV7-2 and TRBJ1-1 gives the full variable domain: GAGVSQSPSNKVTEKGKDVELRCDPISGHTALYWYRQSLGQGLEFLIYFQGNSAPDKSGLPSDRFSAERTGGSVSTLTIQRTQQEDSAVYLCASSLGAAWREAFFGQGTRLTVV.

The chain joins TRBV7-9 to TRBJ1-2; tentatively, D is TRBD1 (6 bases). The V gene's germline CDR1 is SEHNR and CDR2 FQNEAQ (reference sequence). Trimming stripped 2 bases from V and 7 bases from J, with 14 bases between. This CDR3 has 14 amino acids. The CDR3 sequence is CASSLTGRPGGYTF. CDR3 DNA sequence: TGTGCCAGCAGCTTAACAGGGAGACCGGGTGGCTACACCTTC.

The V and J genes are TRBV3-1 (or the pseudogene TRBV3-2) and TRBJ2-3; 11 positions agree with TRBD2. The V segment lost 1 base and the J segment 2 bases; nucleotides outside the gene matches: 8. The CDR3 runs to 18 residues. Germline-derived CDR1 and CDR2 are LGHDT and YNNKEL (reference sequence). In DNA form, the CDR3 reads TGTGCCAGCAGCCAAGGAGGGGCTAGCGGGGGGTACACAGATACGCAGTATTTT. This gives the protein CASSQGGASGGYTDTQYF.

The chain carries TRBV5-4 and TRBJ2-7, with TRBD2 matching over 7 bases. CDR3 size: 15 residues. V was pared by 4 bases and J by 0 bases, with 7 bases of the junction left unmatched. Germline assignment: CDR1 SGHNT and CDR2 YYREEE (reference sequence). As DNA, the CDR3 is TGTGCCAGCAGCCACTCCACGGGGGGCTCCTACGAGCAGTACTTC. This gives the protein CASSHSTGGSYEQYF.

V usage is TRBV29-1 and J usage is TRBJ1-1; possible D gene TRBD1, 6 bases. V lost 4 bases and J 8 bases, leaving 11 bases between the germline ends. Germline-derived CDR1 and CDR2 are SQVTM and ANQGSEA. The CDR3 length is 11 residues. The CDR3 spells CSVADSGEAFF. In nucleotides, the CDR3 is TGCAGCGTTGCGGACAGTGGAGAAGCTTTCTTT.

V is TRBV24-1 and J is TRBJ2-2; tentative D call: TRBD2 (6 bases). Germline V CDR1 and CDR2: KGHDR, SFDVKD. V dropped 4 bases and J dropped 0 bases, with 11 bases sitting between them. The CDR3 is made up of 16 amino acids. The CDR3 DNA is TGTGCCACCAGTGACCCTAGCGCCCCGAACACCGGGGAGCTGTTTTTT. Protein: CATSDPSAPNTGELFF.

This chain links TRBV4-3 with TRBJ1-4, with 9 bases lining up with TRBD1. The CDR3 loop spans 16 amino acids. Germline CDR1 LGHNA, CDR2 YSLEER. Unmatched junction bases numbered 8, after V lost 2 bases and J lost 7 bases. The CDR3 nucleotides read TGCGCCAGCAGCCAAAAGGTCGGGACAGGGAGTGAAAAACTGTTTTTT. It encodes CASSQKVGTGSEKLFF.

The chain is built from TRBV18 and TRBJ1-1; D not certain. The V gene's germline CDR1 is KGHSH and CDR2 LQKENI. This CDR3 has 15 amino acids. V dropped 6 bases and J dropped 4 bases, with 18 bases sitting between them. This chain's CDR3 is CASSPGGSWGTEAFF. The CDR3 bases are TGTGCCAGCTCTCCTGGTGGGTCCTGGGGCACTGAAGCTTTCTTT.

The chain couples TRBV28 to TRBJ2-6; D remains ambiguous. Germline-derived CDR1 and CDR2 are MDHEN and SYDVKM. The CDR3 is 15 amino acids. The V end lost 5 bases, the J end lost 0 bases, and 8 bases lay between the germline ends. The chain's CDR3 is CASSPPSSGANVLTF. In DNA, the CDR3 is TGTGCCAGCAGTCCCCCCAGCTCTGGGGCCAACGTCCTGACTTTC. The full variable domain, with the rest looked up from reference TRBV28 and TRBJ2-6, is DVKVTQSSRYLVKRTGEKVFLECVQDMDHENMFWYRQDPGLGLRLIYFSYDVKMKEKGDIPEGYSVSREKKERFSLILESASTNQTSMYLCASSPPSSGANVLTFGAGSRLTVL.

The chain has TRBV28 and TRBJ2-3; TRBD1 matches at 9 bases. Unmatched junction bases numbered 7, after V lost 6 bases and J lost 3 bases. Germline CDR1 and CDR2: MDHEN and SYDVKM. This CDR3 is built from 15 residues. In DNA, the CDR3 is TGTGCCAGCAGCCCGGGGACAGGGATGACAGATACGCAGTATTTT. As protein: CASSPGTGMTDTQYF.

As concerns this clone: The sample has other DNA sequences that encode this CDR3 too. This sequence joins TRBV5-1 and TRBJ1-4; D call uncertain. From germline, CDR1 is SGHRS and CDR2 YFSETQ. This CDR3 has 13 amino acids. Trimming left V 2 bases short and J 2 bases short, with 4 bases between. The CDR3 loop reads CASSLGTNEKLFF. CDR3 nucleotide sequence: TGCGCCAGCAGCTTAGGCACTAATGAAAAACTGTTTTTT.

The rearrangement uses TRBV5-6 and TRBJ1-3; 8 bases line up with TRBD1. J lost 4 bases, V lost 0 bases, and 6 bases had no gene match. This CDR3 region has 16 residues. Germline CDR1 and CDR2: SGHDT and YYEEEE. The DNA for the CDR3 is TGTGCCAGCAGCTTGGCGGACAGGGAGTACGGAAACACCATATATTTT. This translates into CASSLADREYGNTIYF.

This clone was seen a handful of times. The chain carries TRBV7-6 and TRBJ2-2, with D perhaps being TRBD1 or TRBD2 (7 bases each). The CDR3 sequence is 19 residues long. The V end was cut by 4 bases, the J end by 3 bases, with 24 bases between. CDR1 SGHVS and CDR2 FNYEAQ come from the germline V gene. CDR3 sequence: CASSSRNPRGGFDTGELFF. The DNA for the CDR3 is TGTGCCAGCAGCTCGCGTAACCCCAGGGGGGGTTTTGACACCGGGGAGCTGTTTTTT.